Below, one T cell receptor beta chain is given with its context. The germline gives CDR1 SGHRS, CDR2 YFSETQ. The CDR3 runs to 15 residues. V was trimmed by 0 bases and J by 5 bases, leaving 12 bases between them. These data come from a study of cytomegalovirus exposure and HLA in healthy donors. PCR used 60 Vbeta primers and 13 Jbeta primers. The assay was immunoSEQ multiplex PCR, and TCRdb's table has in-frame clones only and misses some. The ten most abundant clones cover around 3.4% of a sample with approximately 93,000 clones. V is TRBV5-1 and J is TRBJ2-1, with D maybe TRBD1 (5 bases). The sample consisted of PBMCs. The source is a woman between 25 and 40 years old in good health and CMV-seronegative. The CDR3 region has the DNA TGCGCCAGCAGCTTGGATGCAGGGTTCAACAATGAGCAGTTCTTC. Encoded protein: CASSLDAGFNNEQFF.